Presented here are 20 T cell receptor beta chains from one specimen sequenced in a study of T cells in Graves' hyperthyroidism and ophthalmopathy (dated by TCRdb to the late 2010s). Library generation was performed with multiplex PCR. Sequenced using an Illumina HiSeq 2000. TCR beta CDR3 regions were amplified from RNA transcripts. The first round of RT-PCR for the TCR CDR3 was performed with the HTBI primer set and the Qiagen OneStep RT-PCR kit. TCRdb trimmed public reads at Q25 via fastp, called clones via MiXCR and kept in-frame beta chains. Rows are unified per CDR3 protein, each entry keeping the most common DNA and genes. The sample includes 500,000 to 600,000 distinct CDR3 sequences, with 15% to 20% observed a single time. Jointly, the top ten make up roughly 18% of the sample. Sequencing input: blood. The receptors originated from a woman aged 18-29 years with Graves' hyperthyroidism.

This chain uses TRBV29-1 with TRBJ2-2, with TRBD1 as a possible D gene (5 bases). This CDR3 is 14 amino acids long. The germline V gene encodes CDR1 SQVTM and CDR2 ANQGSEA. Deletions cut 4 bases from V and 1 base from J, with 10 bases between. As DNA, the CDR3 is TGCAGCGTTGGGCCAGGGTTGAACACCGGGGAGCTGTTTTTT. Translating it yields CSVGPGLNTGELFF.

This clonotype was observed many times. The chain employs TRBV12-3 or TRBV12-4 and TRBJ1-1; perhaps TRBD1 as D (5 bases). The CDR3 covers 14 residues. Between the trimmed V and J ends, which lost 7 bases and 3 bases, there was a span of 15 bases. The CDR3 DNA sequence: TGTGCCAGCATTCCGGGGGGTCGGGACACTGAAGCTTTCTTT. Protein sequence: CASIPGGRDTEAFF.

The chain recombines TRBV3-1 with TRBJ2-7; D not certain. The CDR3 is 15 residues long. V was cut by 0 bases and J by 0 bases, with 9 bases left in between. Germline V lookup: CDR1 LGHDT, CDR2 YNNKEL (reference sequence). In nucleotides, the CDR3 is TGTGCCAGCAGCCAAGATTTACAGCCCTCCTACGAGCAGTACTTC. The encoded protein is CASSQDLQPSYEQYF.

The chain couples TRBV24-1 to TRBJ2-5, with D perhaps TRBD2 (6 bases). The ends were cut back, 0 bases at V and 4 bases at J, with 14 bases in the middle. CDR1 is KGHDR and CDR2 is SFDVKD in the germline V gene. The CDR3 consists of 16 residues. The CDR3 DNA is TGTGCCACCAGTGATTTGAACGGGACTGTAAGAGAGACCCAGTACTTC. Amino acid sequence: CATSDLNGTVRETQYF.

This clonotype showed up many times. The CDR3 loop reads CAWNGLGGQSQFF. The DNA for the CDR3 is TGTGCCTGGAACGGACTAGGGGGGCAATCGCAGTTCTTC. The chain is built from TRBV30 and TRBJ2-1, with D possibly matching TRBD2 (7 bases). Germline V lookup: CDR1 GTSNPN, CDR2 SVGIG (reference sequence). There are 13 residues in the CDR3. V gave up 4 bases and J gave up 12 bases, with 19 bases separating them.

This clonotype has a handful of counts. The chain employs TRBV29-1 and TRBJ1-1; weak D call: TRBD1 (5 bases). V lost 7 bases to trimming and J lost 5 bases, with 17 bases between them. CDR1 is SQVTM, CDR2 ANQGSEA, per germline. CDR3 length: 13 residues. CDR3 bases: TGCAGCGGATCCTCAACCGAGGGGACTGAAGCTTTCTTT. This translates into CSGSSTEGTEAFF.

This clonotype was counted only a few times. The gene calls are TRBV7-6 and TRBJ1-4; D is unclear. Per germline, CDR1 SGHVS and CDR2 FNYEAQ. The CDR3 extends over 14 amino acids. The V and J ends lost 3 bases and 6 bases respectively, with 11 bases between them. This CDR3 is CASSFDQSDEKLFF. For the CDR3, the DNA is TGTGCCAGCAGCTTCGACCAGAGCGATGAAAAACTGTTTTTT.

The table lists this clonotype with many counts. The chain uses TRBV28 and TRBJ2-3; tentative D call: TRBD1 (6 bases). Per the germline V gene, CDR1 is MDHEN and CDR2 is SYDVKM. V shed 2 bases and J shed 4 bases, with 13 bases lying between them. The length of the CDR3 is 15 residues. In DNA, the CDR3 is TGTGCCAGCAGTTTACCGACAGGAAACTCAGATACGCAGTATTTT. As protein: CASSLPTGNSDTQYF.

V gene TRBV15 combines with J gene TRBJ1-2; TRBD1 might be the D (5 bases). V shed 5 bases and J shed 5 bases, with 15 bases lying between them. The CDR3 covers 14 residues. The germline gives CDR1 LNHNV, CDR2 YYDKDF (reference sequence). This CDR3 reads CATSSHGGIYGYTF. Written as DNA, the CDR3 is TGTGCCACCAGCTCACATGGGGGGATATATGGCTACACCTTC. The whole variable domain, filled in from reference TRBV15 and TRBJ1-2, reads DAMVIQNPRYQVTQFGKPVTLSCSQTLNHNVMYWYQQKSSQAPKLLFHYYDKDFNNEADTPDNFQSRRPNTSFCFLDIRSPGLGDTAMYLCATSSHGGIYGYTFGSGTRLTVV.

About this clonotype itself: The conserved final phenylalanine or tryptophan is absent from the CDR3, which likely points to a read error. The gene calls are TRBV9 and TRBJ1-6; 7 nucleotides agree with TRBD1. The V gene end was trimmed by 3 bases and the J gene end by 6 bases; junction bases not matched to a gene: 6. Germline CDR1 SGDLS, CDR2 YYNGEE. The CDR3 spans 15 residues. The chain's CDR3 is CASSEVTGPNSPLHL. The CDR3 region has the DNA TGTGCCAGCAGCGAAGTGACAGGGCCTAATTCACCCCTCCACCTT.

This clonotype has at least ten counts. This chain connects TRBV7-3 to TRBJ2-2; 7 bases agree with TRBD1. Per germline, CDR1 SGHTA and CDR2 FQGTGA. V trimming: 5 bases; J trimming: 2 bases; junction bases outside the gene matches: 5. The CDR3 runs 15 residues. CDR3 sequence reads: CASSPTGPNTGELFF. The CDR3, as DNA: TGTGCCAGCAGCCCGACAGGGCCTAACACCGGGGAGCTGTTTTTT.

The V call is TRBV19, the J call TRBJ2-1; TRBD1 aligns across 9 bases. Germline CDR1 LNHDA, CDR2 SQIVND (reference sequence). V trimming: 8 bases; J trimming: 5 bases; junction bases outside the gene matches: 7. The CDR3 has 14 amino acids. CDR3 residues: CASVGTGQNNEQFF. DNA for the CDR3: TGTGCCAGTGTAGGGACAGGGCAAAACAATGAGCAGTTCTTC.

This clonotype occurred many times. The V call is TRBV7-9, the J call TRBJ2-2; 7 bases match TRBD2. CDR3 length equals 15 residues. Trimming removed 4 bases from V and 7 bases from J; junction bases left unmatched: 9. Per germline, CDR1 SEHNR and CDR2 FQNEAQ (reference sequence). The CDR3 sequence: CASSSDAGVIGELFF. CDR3 coding DNA: TGTGCCAGCAGCTCAGACGCGGGAGTTATCGGGGAGCTGTTTTTT. The full variable domain, in which reference TRBV7-9 and TRBJ2-2 provide the parts outside the CDR3, is DTGVSQNPRHKITKRGQNVTFRCDPISEHNRLYWYRQTLGQGPEFLTYFQNEAQLEKSRLLSDRFSAERPKGSFSTLEIQRTEQGDSAMYLCASSSDAGVIGELFFGEGSRLTVL.

Concerning this clonotype itself: At one of its ends the junction is not consistent with the germline gene, which may arise from a read error. The chain has TRBV20-1 and TRBJ2-7; TRBD2 aligns across 7 bases. CDR3 length: 14 amino acids. Germline CDR1 DFQATT, CDR2 SNEGSKA (reference sequence). CDR3 protein: CSARDPGLPYAQYF. As DNA, the CDR3 is TGCAGTGCTAGAGATCCGGGACTACCCTACGCGCAGTACTTC.

This clonotype has a count of ten or more. The genes are TRBV15 and TRBJ2-7, with D perhaps being TRBD1 or TRBD2 (5 bases each). The CDR3 runs 13 residues. Trimming took 6 bases from V and 7 from J, leaving 16 bases between them. CDR1 is LNHNV, CDR2 YYDKDF, per germline (reference sequence). The CDR3 loop reads CATSWERGREQYF. As DNA, the CDR3 is TGTGCCACCAGTTGGGAGAGGGGCCGGGAGCAGTACTTC.

This clonotype was detected many times. The J gene is TRBJ2-2, the V gene TRBV28; TRBD2 aligns across 8 bases. The CDR3 loop spans 16 amino acids. J lost 8 bases, V lost 8 bases, and 16 bases had no gene match. Germline V CDR1 and CDR2: MDHEN, SYDVKM. CDR3 coding DNA: TGTGCCAGCGTCCTAGAGAACGGGAGGGCCGCGGGGGAGCTGTTTTTT. Residues: CASVLENGRAAGELFF.

This clonotype was detected a few times. The V gene is TRBV7-9, the J gene TRBJ2-5, with D unclear. CDR3 length equals 16 residues. Per germline, CDR1 SEHNR and CDR2 FQNEAQ (reference sequence). V was clipped by 4 bases and J by 1 base, with 16 bases between them. CDR3 bases: TGTGCCAGCAGCTCACCGGGCCTTGGGCCCCAAGAGACCCAGTACTTC. Residues: CASSSPGLGPQETQYF. Complete variable domain (other parts from reference TRBV7-9 and TRBJ2-5): DTGVSQNPRHKITKRGQNVTFRCDPISEHNRLYWYRQTLGQGPEFLTYFQNEAQLEKSRLLSDRFSAERPKGSFSTLEIQRTEQGDSAMYLCASSSPGLGPQETQYFGPGTRLLVL.

In this sample, this clonotype turned up a few times. This chain links TRBV5-1 with TRBJ1-5, with a tentative D call TRBD1 (5 bases). This CDR3 has 15 amino acids. Trimming stripped 0 bases from V and 7 bases from J, with 14 bases between. Germline assignment: CDR1 SGHRS and CDR2 YFSETQ. The CDR3 spells CASSLDGGLNQPQHF. CDR3 nucleotide sequence: TGCGCCAGCAGCTTGGATGGGGGTCTGAACCAGCCCCAGCATTTT.

This clonotype occurred many times. The chain's CDR3 is CSASSGTGEYEQYF. DNA for the CDR3: TGCAGTGCTAGCTCCGGGACAGGGGAGTACGAGCAGTACTTC. This chain uses TRBV20-1 with TRBJ2-7; TRBD1 aligns across 10 bases. Germline V gene lookup returns CDR1 DFQATT and CDR2 SNEGSKA (reference sequence). With 3 bases clipped from V and 4 bases from J, the junction kept 6 bases outside the gene matches. The CDR3 loop spans 14 amino acids.

This clonotype was found many times. The chain is built from TRBV2 and TRBJ2-3; 11 bases line up with TRBD1. CDR1 and CDR2 (germline): SNHLY, FYNNEI. V dropped 8 bases and J dropped 5; count of bases not matched to a gene: 3. This CDR3 is 13 amino acids long. CDR3 coding DNA: TGTGCCAGCGGGACAGGGGGTGGAGATACGCAGTATTTT. Amino acid sequence: CASGTGGGDTQYF.